These 27 T cell receptor beta chains came from one sample sequenced in a study of Ad26.COV2.S vaccination and SARS-CoV-2 variants. Regarding treatment: 19 received Ad26.COV2.S at low or high dose, single or two shots; roughly five received placebo; per-sample allocation not given. Sampling was done on day 63 after the first vaccine or placebo injection. TCRdb keeps only in-frame clones here, not all; method: immunoSEQ multiplex PCR. This table has roughly 700,000 clones, roughly 90% appearing once. Sequencing used peripheral blood, obtained in a trial of Ad26.COV2.S vaccine versus placebo. These receptors originate from a person aged 18-60 years who received the Ad26.COV2.S COVID-19 vaccine or a placebo.

This chain joins TRBV7-2 and TRBJ2-2, with 11 bases matching TRBD2. J was trimmed by 4 bases and V by 5 bases; bases with no gene match: 6. The germline V gene has CDR1 SGHTA and CDR2 FQGNSA. The CDR3 totals 16 residues. The CDR3 region has the DNA TGTGCCAGCAGCGCAGGGACTAGCGGAACCACCGGGGAGCTGTTTTTT. It codes for CASSAGTSGTTGELFF.

The chain recombines TRBV10-3 with TRBJ1-5; D is undetermined. Germline lookup yields CDR1 ENHRY and CDR2 SYGVKD. Deletions cut 0 bases from V and 7 bases from J, with 10 bases between. The CDR3 length is 14 residues. CDR3 region: CAISESWQSQPQHF. DNA of the CDR3: TGTGCCATCAGTGAGTCCTGGCAGTCCCAGCCCCAGCATTTT.

This clone was found once. Given the absence of the conserved phenylalanine or tryptophan at the CDR3 end, a read error is likely. No DNA is shown, since the ends of the CDR3 on it are uncertain; the CDR3 is the one TCRdb lists. This chain uses TRBV4-1 with TRBJ2-4; the table's D gene call, TRBD1, was not cross checked with the DNA. From its first to its last residue, the CDR3 has 9 amino acids. CDR1 is MGHRA, CDR2 YSYEKL, per germline. CDR3: CASSQEVPR.

Points on this clone: This specimen includes other DNA sequences encoding the same CDR3. The chain employs TRBV6-5 and TRBJ2-7, with 9 positions matching TRBD1. CDR1 is MNHEY and CDR2 is SVGAGI in the germline V gene. The V segment lost 6 bases and the J segment 3 bases; nucleotides outside the gene matches: 3. This CDR3 has 13 amino acids. The CDR3, as DNA: TGTGCCAGCAGCCGGACAGGGGTCTACGAGCAGTACTTC. Translating it yields CASSRTGVYEQYF.

The chain carries TRBV6-5 and TRBJ1-1; 7 positions match TRBD1. V gave up 7 bases and J gave up 1 base; unmatched junction bases: 3. Germline V gives CDR1 MNHEY, CDR2 SVGAGI. This CDR3 comprises 13 residues. The CDR3, as DNA: TGTGCCAGCACCAGACAGGGGAACACTGAAGCTTTCTTT. It translates to CASTRQGNTEAFF.

The rearrangement uses TRBV5-1 and TRBJ2-1, with D perhaps TRBD2 (6 bases). The V and J ends lost 4 bases and 8 bases respectively, with 25 bases between them. Germline values: CDR1 SGHRS, CDR2 YFSETQ. This CDR3 comprises 17 residues. The CDR3 loop is CASSRFALAASGHEQFF. CDR3 DNA: TGCGCCAGCAGCCGTTTTGCTTTAGCGGCCTCCGGCCATGAGCAGTTCTTC.

The chain is built from TRBV11-2 and TRBJ2-5, with 7 bases lining up with TRBD1. Trimming took 4 bases from V and 1 from J; bases not matched to a gene: 6. The CDR3 extends over 15 amino acids. The V gene's germline CDR1 is SGHAT and CDR2 FQNNGV. DNA of the CDR3: TGTGCCAGCAGCTCTGGACAGGTACCCCAAGAGACCCAGTACTTC. Amino acid sequence: CASSSGQVPQETQYF.

The chain is built from TRBV7-2 and TRBJ2-5; the D is unclear. Germline CDR1 and CDR2: SGHTA and FQGNSA. V lost 2 bases and J lost 1, with 8 bases in between. CDR3 size: 14 residues. The CDR3 DNA is TGTGCCAGCAGCTTACAAGCTGGCCAAGAGACCCAGTACTTC. It codes for CASSLQAGQETQYF.

The chain recombines TRBV5-4 with TRBJ2-3; D not resolved. Trimming left V 4 bases short and J 1 base short, with 10 bases between. The CDR3 contains 14 residues. Germline CDR1 SGHNT, CDR2 YYREEE (reference sequence). The CDR3 protein is CASSPPIGTDTQYF. The CDR3 DNA reads TGTGCCAGCAGCCCCCCTATTGGCACAGATACGCAGTATTTT.

The V call is TRBV6-5, the J call TRBJ1-1; D is unclear. Germline-derived CDR1 and CDR2 are MNHEY and SVGAGI. CDR3 length: 13 amino acids. Trimming removed 5 bases at V and 5 bases at J, with 12 bases between. CDR3 region: CASSPRGMTEAFF. DNA for the CDR3: TGTGCCAGCAGTCCCCGCGGGATGACTGAAGCTTTCTTT.

The rearrangement uses TRBV7-3 and TRBJ2-2, with D possibly being TRBD1 or TRBD2 (5 bases each). This CDR3 has 13 residues. The V gene lost 2 bases and the J gene lost 6 bases, with 7 bases spanning the gap. Germline V CDR1 and CDR2: SGHTA, FQGTGA. The CDR3 loop is CASSLGTSGELFF. For the CDR3, the DNA is TGTGCCAGCAGCTTAGGGACCTCCGGGGAGCTGTTTTTT.

To note about this clone: The same CDR3 also results from other DNA sequences found in this sample. V usage is TRBV5-4 and J usage is TRBJ2-7; 8 nucleotides agree with TRBD2. CDR1 is SGHNT and CDR2 is YYREEE in the germline V gene (reference sequence). V shed 1 base and J 7 bases; nucleotides not matched to a gene: 7. This CDR3 comprises 14 residues. The CDR3 bases are TGTGCCAGCAGCTTGTTGGCGGGAGGAAGGGAGCAGTACTTC. Translated, it gives CASSLLAGGREQYF.

This rearrangement joins TRBV18 to TRBJ2-5, with D unclear. The germline V gene has CDR1 KGHSH and CDR2 LQKENI. This CDR3 region has 14 residues. Trimming pared 2 bases from V and 2 bases from J, leaving 9 bases between. In DNA, the CDR3 is TGTGCCAGCTCACCAACAGATTTTCAAGAGACCCAGTACTTC. This sequence encodes CASSPTDFQETQYF.

The rearrangement joins TRBV24-1 to TRBJ2-3; possible D gene TRBD1, 6 bases. This CDR3 has 16 amino acids. V lost 6 bases and J 0 bases, leaving 15 bases between the germline ends. Germline V gives CDR1 KGHDR, CDR2 SFDVKD. CDR3 nucleotide sequence: TGTGCCACCAGTCTGAATGGGGGCCCTAGCACAGATACGCAGTATTTT. This sequence encodes CATSLNGGPSTDTQYF.

The chain links TRBV5-1 to TRBJ1-1; 9 bases are shared with TRBD1. Trimming took 3 bases from V and 1 from J; bases not matched to a gene: 7. CDR3 length: 16 amino acids. Per the germline V gene, CDR1 is SGHRS and CDR2 is YFSETQ. Here the CDR3 DNA reads TGCGCCAGCAGCTGGGGACAGGGCGGGGAGAACACTGAAGCTTTCTTT. This encodes CASSWGQGGENTEAFF.

The chain couples TRBV5-6 to TRBJ2-7; no clear D. V lost 3 bases and J 3 bases, leaving 7 bases between the germline ends. This CDR3 contains 12 residues. CDR1 and CDR2 (germline): SGHDT, YYEEEE. The CDR3 protein is CASSSRFYEQYF. CDR3 in DNA: TGTGCCAGCAGCTCCCGGTTCTACGAGCAGTACTTC.

This chain joins TRBV7-2 and TRBJ1-3; D might be TRBD1 (5 bases). The germline V gene encodes CDR1 SGHTA and CDR2 FQGNSA. V lost 5 bases to trimming and J lost 4 bases, with 9 bases between them. The CDR3 runs to 13 residues. The chain's CDR3 is CASSVGAGNTIYF. In nucleotides, the CDR3 is TGTGCCAGCAGCGTAGGGGCCGGAAACACCATATATTTT.

This clone occurred a few times. The CDR3 DNA reads as TGTGCCTGGAGTGTAAAGGGCGGTTCACCCCTCCACTTT. It specifies CAWSVKGGSPLHF. V and J are TRBV30 and TRBJ1-6, with D hard to call. With 0 bases removed from V and 9 bases from J, the gap between germline ends came to 9 bases. Looked up from germline, CDR1 is GTSNPN and CDR2 is SVGIG (reference sequence). CDR3 size: 13 residues.

This sequence joins TRBV6-2 or TRBV6-3 and TRBJ1-6; D is undetermined. The CDR3 extends over 16 amino acids. V lost 0 bases and J 4 bases, leaving 10 bases between the germline ends. Germline V gene lookup returns CDR1 MNHEY and CDR2 SVGEGT. This CDR3 is CASSYSLPEYNSPLHF. The CDR3 DNA follows: TGTGCCAGCAGTTACTCTCTACCGGAATATAATTCACCCCTCCACTTT.

The chain is built from TRBV18 and TRBJ2-1; the match to TRBD2 covers 9 bases. The CDR3 covers 14 residues. Germline trimming cut 2 bases from V and 6 bases from J; bases unmatched to any gene: 2. CDR1 KGHSH and CDR2 LQKENI come from the germline V gene. The CDR3 region is CASSPMRGGNEQFF. CDR3 nucleotide sequence: TGTGCCAGCTCACCAATGCGGGGGGGCAATGAGCAGTTCTTC.

Written as DNA, the CDR3 is TGTGCCAGCAGCCAAGGGTTGGGCCCCAGCTCGCAGTATTTT. Its protein product is CASSQGLGPSSQYF. This chain uses TRBV3-1 (or the pseudogene TRBV3-2) with TRBJ2-3; D ambiguous. The V gene's germline CDR1 is LGHDT and CDR2 YNNKEL (reference sequence). The length of the CDR3 is 14 residues. The V end was cut by 1 base, the J end by 10 bases, with 15 bases between.

Regarding this clone: Additional DNA sequences in this sample encode the identical CDR3. The V and J genes are TRBV18 and TRBJ2-1; 9 positions agree with TRBD1. J lost 4 bases, V lost 3 bases, and 1 base had no gene match. Germline V gene lookup returns CDR1 KGHSH and CDR2 LQKENI. This CDR3 is 14 amino acids long. CDR3 sequence (DNA): TGTGCCAGCTCACCGACAGGGGGTTACAATGAGCAGTTCTTC. It is translated as CASSPTGGYNEQFF.

V usage is TRBV9 and J usage is TRBJ1-2, with D possibly being TRBD1 (6 bases). The CDR3 consists of 15 residues. V was cut by 0 bases and J by 6 bases, with 15 bases left in between. Germline V gene lookup returns CDR1 SGDLS and CDR2 YYNGEE. CDR3 bases: TGTGCCAGCAGCGTAGCCCCCTCAGGGGCTCATGGCTACACCTTC. This translates into CASSVAPSGAHGYTF.

The chain uses TRBV15 and TRBJ1-1; no reliable D call. Trimming pared 3 bases from V and 2 bases from J, leaving 13 bases between. Looked up from germline, CDR1 is LNHNV and CDR2 is YYDKDF (reference sequence). CDR3 size: 15 residues. The CDR3: CATSSIDVGNTEAFF. The CDR3 coding sequence is TGTGCCACCAGCAGCATTGATGTCGGTAACACTGAAGCTTTCTTT.

The chain joins TRBV9 to TRBJ2-1; TRBD2 aligns across 12 bases. This CDR3 has 15 residues. The germline V gene encodes CDR1 SGDLS and CDR2 YYNGEE. The V segment lost 2 bases and the J segment 4 bases; nucleotides outside the gene matches: 1. CDR3 sequence (DNA): TGTGCCAGCAGCGTCACTAGCGGGGGGTACAATGAGCAGTTCTTC. Translated, it gives CASSVTSGGYNEQFF.

This rearrangement joins TRBV7-3 to TRBJ1-6; D is ambiguous. This CDR3 spans 14 amino acids. The V end was cut by 4 bases, the J end by 5 bases, with 9 bases between. CDR1 and CDR2 (germline): SGHTA, FQGTGA. This chain's CDR3 is CASSSGSHNSPLHF. CDR3 DNA sequence: TGTGCCAGCAGCTCGGGGTCCCATAATTCACCCCTCCACTTT.

This chain joins TRBV6-5 and TRBJ1-2; TRBD1 matches at 8 bases. The germline gives CDR1 MNHEY, CDR2 SVGAGI. V gave up 5 bases and J gave up 6 bases; unmatched junction bases: 8. The CDR3 has 14 amino acids. The CDR3 bases are TGTGCCAGCAGTCTGCGGGGACAGGAGGATGGCTACACCTTC. This translates into CASSLRGQEDGYTF.